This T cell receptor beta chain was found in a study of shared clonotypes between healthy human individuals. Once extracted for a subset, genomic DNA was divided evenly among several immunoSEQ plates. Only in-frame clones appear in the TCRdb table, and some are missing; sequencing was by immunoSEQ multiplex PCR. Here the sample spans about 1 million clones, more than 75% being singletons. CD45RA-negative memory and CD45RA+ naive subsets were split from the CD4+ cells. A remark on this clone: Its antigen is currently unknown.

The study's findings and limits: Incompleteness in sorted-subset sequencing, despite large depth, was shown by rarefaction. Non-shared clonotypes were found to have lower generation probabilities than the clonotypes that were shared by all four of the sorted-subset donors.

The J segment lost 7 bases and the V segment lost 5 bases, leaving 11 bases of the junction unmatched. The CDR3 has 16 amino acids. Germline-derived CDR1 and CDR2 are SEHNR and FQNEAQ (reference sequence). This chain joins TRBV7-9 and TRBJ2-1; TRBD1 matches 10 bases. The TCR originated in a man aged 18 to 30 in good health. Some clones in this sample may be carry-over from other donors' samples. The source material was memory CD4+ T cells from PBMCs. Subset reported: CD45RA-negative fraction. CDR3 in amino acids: CASSLTGTGVRNEQFF. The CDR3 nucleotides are TGTGCCAGCAGCCTAACCGGGACAGGGGTACGGAATGAGCAGTTCTTC.